This paragraph covers one T cell receptor beta chain sequence. Its antigen remains unidentified. V was cut by 3 bases and J by 7 bases, with 12 bases left in between. CDR1 and CDR2 from the germline V gene are SQVTM and ANQGSEA. The CDR3 consists of 13 residues. This entry comes from a study of shared clonotypes between healthy human individuals. Execution of the assay was at deep level. Evenly divided among several immunoSEQ plates was the genomic DNA of each subset. TCRdb keeps only in-frame clones here, not all; method: immunoSEQ multiplex PCR. The data show approximately 350,000 clones, approximately 79% seen once. Findings of the study overall: Read depth was anticipated to influence clonotype sharing among donors.

This receptor was obtained from a man aged 30 to 45 in good health. The sample was memory CD4+ T cells sorted from blood. Noted subset: CD45RA-negative fraction. The chain links TRBV29-1 to TRBJ2-2; possibly TRBD1 for D (5 bases). The CDR3 is CSVDYGHGGELFF. CDR3 nucleotides: TGCAGCGTTGATTATGGACACGGCGGGGAGCTGTTTTTT.